Sequencing of this T cell receptor (beta chain) was carried out in a study of CXCR3-negative and CXCR3-positive naive CD8 T cells. Study-wide points: CXCR3-positive naive cells carried more hydrophobic TRB CDR3s than CXCR3-negative ones.

The CDR3 extends over 15 amino acids. CDR1 and CDR2 from the germline V gene are SEHNR and FQNEAQ (reference sequence). TRB cDNA libraries were made by UMI-labeled 5' RACE. Using the 5' RACE reads, TCRdb records one entry per CDR3 protein without DNA. In total, the table holds tens of thousands of distinct CDR3 sequences. Points on this clonotype: Its antigen is undetermined.

With about 300,000 cells each, the CD8+ T cell subsets were individually sorted in triplicate. Input material: naive CXCR3+ CD8+ T cells from blood. Subset described: CD45RO-CCR7+CD27+CD95- naive CD8+ T cells expressing CXCR3 (TNR3+). This TCR was sampled from a human donor in good health. Some clones in this sample may be carry-over from other donors' samples. This rearrangement joins TRBV7-9 to TRBJ2-7; the D call from TCRdb, TRBD1, cannot be confirmed without DNA. The CDR3 sequence is CASSPQGTPVSEQYF.